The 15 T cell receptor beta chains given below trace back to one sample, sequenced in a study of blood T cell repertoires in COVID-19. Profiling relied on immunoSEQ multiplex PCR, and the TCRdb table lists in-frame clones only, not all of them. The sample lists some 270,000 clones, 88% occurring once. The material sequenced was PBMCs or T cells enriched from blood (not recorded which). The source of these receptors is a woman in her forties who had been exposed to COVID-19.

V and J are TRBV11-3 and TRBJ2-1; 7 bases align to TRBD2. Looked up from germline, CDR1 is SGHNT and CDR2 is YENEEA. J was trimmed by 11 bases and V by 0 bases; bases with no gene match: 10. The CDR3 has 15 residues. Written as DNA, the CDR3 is TGTGCCAGCAGCTTAGATTTGGGGAGCGGGGTAAAGCAGTTCTTC. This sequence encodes CASSLDLGSGVKQFF.

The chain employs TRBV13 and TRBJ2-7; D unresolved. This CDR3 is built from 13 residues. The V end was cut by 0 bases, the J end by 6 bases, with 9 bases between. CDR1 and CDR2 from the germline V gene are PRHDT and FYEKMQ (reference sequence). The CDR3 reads CASSLGLFLEQYV. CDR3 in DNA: TGTGCCAGCAGCTTAGGCCTCTTTCTCGAGCAGTACGTC.

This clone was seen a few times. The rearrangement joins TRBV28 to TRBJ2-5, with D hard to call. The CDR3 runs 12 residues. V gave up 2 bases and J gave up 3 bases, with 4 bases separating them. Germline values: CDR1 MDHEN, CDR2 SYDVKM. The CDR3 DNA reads TGTGCCAGCAGTTTACTTAAAGAGACCCAGTACTTC. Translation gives CASSLLKETQYF.

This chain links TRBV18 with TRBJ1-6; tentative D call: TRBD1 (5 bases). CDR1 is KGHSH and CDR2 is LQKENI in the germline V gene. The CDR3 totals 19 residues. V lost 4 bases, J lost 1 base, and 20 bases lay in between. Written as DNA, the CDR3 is TGTGCCAGCTCACGAGACGTCCTAGGGGTTGGTTCCTATAATTCACCCCTCCACTTT. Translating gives CASSRDVLGVGSYNSPLHF.

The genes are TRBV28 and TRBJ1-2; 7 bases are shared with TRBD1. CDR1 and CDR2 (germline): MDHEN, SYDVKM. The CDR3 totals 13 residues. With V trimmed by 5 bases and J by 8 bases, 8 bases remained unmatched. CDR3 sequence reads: CASSPGQPGGYTF. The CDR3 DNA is TGTGCCAGCAGTCCGGGACAGCCCGGGGGCTACACCTTC.

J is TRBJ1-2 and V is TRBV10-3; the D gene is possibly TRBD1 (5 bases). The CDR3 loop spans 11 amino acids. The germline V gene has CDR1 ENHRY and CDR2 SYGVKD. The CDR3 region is CNTRVNYGYTF. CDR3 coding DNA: TGTAATACCAGGGTTAACTATGGCTACACCTTC.

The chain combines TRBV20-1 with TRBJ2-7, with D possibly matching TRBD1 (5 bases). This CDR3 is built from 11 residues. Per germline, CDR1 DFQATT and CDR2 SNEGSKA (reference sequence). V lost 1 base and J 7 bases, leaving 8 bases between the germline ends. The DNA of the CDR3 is TGCAGTGCTAGAGCAGGGCGTGAGCAGTACGTC. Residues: CSARAGREQYV.

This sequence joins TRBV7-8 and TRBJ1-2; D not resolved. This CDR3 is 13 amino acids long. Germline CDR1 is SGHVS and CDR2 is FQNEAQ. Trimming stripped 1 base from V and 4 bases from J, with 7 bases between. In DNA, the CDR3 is TGTGCCAGCAGCTTAGGATTCGGCTATGGCTACACCTTC. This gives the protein CASSLGFGYGYTF.

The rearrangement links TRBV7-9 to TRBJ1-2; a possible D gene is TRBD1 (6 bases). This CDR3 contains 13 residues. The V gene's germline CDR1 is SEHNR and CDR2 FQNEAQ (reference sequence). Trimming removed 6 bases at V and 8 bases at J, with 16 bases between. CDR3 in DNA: TGTGCCAGCAGTCAAGGGCAGGGGCTGGGCTACACCTTC. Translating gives CASSQGQGLGYTF.

CDR3 in DNA: TGCGCCAGCAGCCAAGGATCTCGGGCACAGGGGGCAAGCGGCTACACCTTC. Protein sequence: CASSQGSRAQGASGYTF. The chain is built from TRBV4-3 and TRBJ1-2, with 9 positions matching TRBD1. V shed 1 base and J 8 bases; nucleotides not matched to a gene: 14. CDR3 length: 17 residues. In germline, CDR1 is LGHNA, CDR2 YSLEER.

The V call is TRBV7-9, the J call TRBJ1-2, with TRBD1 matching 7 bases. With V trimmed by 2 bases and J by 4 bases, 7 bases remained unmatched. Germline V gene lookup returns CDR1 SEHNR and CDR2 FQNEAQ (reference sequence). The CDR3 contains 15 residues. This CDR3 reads CASSLFGTALYGYTF. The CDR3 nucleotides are TGTGCCAGCAGCTTATTCGGGACAGCCCTCTATGGCTACACCTTC.

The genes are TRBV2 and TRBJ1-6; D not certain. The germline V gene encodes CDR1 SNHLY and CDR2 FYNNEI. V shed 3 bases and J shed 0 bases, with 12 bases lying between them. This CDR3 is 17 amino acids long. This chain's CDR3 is CASSERGPSSYNSPLHF. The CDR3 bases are TGTGCCAGCAGTGAGAGAGGTCCTAGCTCCTATAATTCACCCCTCCACTTT.

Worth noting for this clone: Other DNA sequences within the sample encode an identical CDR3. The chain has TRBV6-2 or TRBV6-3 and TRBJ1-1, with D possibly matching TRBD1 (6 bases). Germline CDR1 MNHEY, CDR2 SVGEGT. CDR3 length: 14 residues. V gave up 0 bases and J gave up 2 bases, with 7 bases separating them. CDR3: CASSYSGGNTEAFF. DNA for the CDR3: TGTGCCAGCAGTTACTCTGGGGGCAACACTGAAGCTTTCTTT.

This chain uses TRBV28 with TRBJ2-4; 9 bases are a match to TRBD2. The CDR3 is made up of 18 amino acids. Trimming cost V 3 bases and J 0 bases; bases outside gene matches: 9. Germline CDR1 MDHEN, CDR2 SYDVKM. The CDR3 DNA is TGTGCCAGCAGTTTGGCTAGCGGGGATCCTTTAGCCAAAAACATTCAGTACTTC. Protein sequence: CASSLASGDPLAKNIQYF.

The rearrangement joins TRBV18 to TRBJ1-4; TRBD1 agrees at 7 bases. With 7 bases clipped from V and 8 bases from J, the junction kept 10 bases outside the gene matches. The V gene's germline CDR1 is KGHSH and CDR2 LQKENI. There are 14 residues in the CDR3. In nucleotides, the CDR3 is TGTGCCAGCTACCGGGCGCAGGGGGACGAAAAACTGTTTTTT. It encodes CASYRAQGDEKLFF.